The rows below give T cell receptor beta chains drawn from one sample of a study of blood T cell repertoires in COVID-19. Produced via immunoSEQ multiplex PCR; TCRdb's table is partial and in-frame only. Of 300,000 to 450,000 clones in the sample, more than 85% were seen once. The specimen sequenced was PBMCs or T cells enriched from blood (not recorded which). These receptors all come from a woman aged 25-40 years who had recovered from COVID-19. Both conserved end residues are part of each CDR3. A D gene is named only where the DNA matches it firmly.

v_gene: TRBV19; d_gene: TRBD1; j_gene: TRBJ1-2; CDR3nt: TGTGCCAGTAGTACCGGGACAGCTAACTATGGCTACACCTTC; CDR3aa: CASSTGTANYGYTF
v_gene: TRBV27; d_gene: TRBD2; j_gene: TRBJ2-7; CDR3nt: TGTGCCAGCAGTACAAGGGCCGGCCGGGGGGCCTACGAGCAGTACTTC; CDR3aa: CASSTRAGRGAYEQYF
v_gene: TRBV28; d_gene: TRBD2; j_gene: TRBJ2-7; CDR3nt: TGTGCCAGCAACGGGGGGGCGGAGGAGCAGTACTTC; CDR3aa: CASNGGAEEQYF
v_gene: TRBV6-1; d_gene: NA; j_gene: TRBJ1-2; CDR3nt: TGTGCCAGCAGTGAACGGATATTGGCAGGACTCTATGGCTACACCTTC; CDR3aa: CASSERILAGLYGYTF
v_gene: TRBV6-5; d_gene: NA; j_gene: TRBJ1-6; CDR3nt: TGTGCCAGCCTCCTGAGCTCCTATAATTCACCCCTCCACTTT; CDR3aa: CASLLSSYNSPLHF
v_gene: TRBV10-2; d_gene: NA; j_gene: TRBJ1-2; CDR3nt: TGCGCCAGCAGTGAGAGAGAGATCTATGGCTACACCTTC; CDR3aa: CASSEREIYGYTF
v_gene: TRBV7-8; d_gene: TRBD1; j_gene: TRBJ1-5; CDR3nt: TGTGCCAGCAGCTTATCGTTCGGGACAGGGGGCTACGGGGGCAATCAGCCCCAGCATTTT; CDR3aa: CASSLSFGTGGYGGNQPQHF
v_gene: TRBV12-3/TRBV12-4; d_gene: NA; j_gene: TRBJ2-2; CDR3nt: TGTGCCAGCAGTTTTGGAGGGCTAGGGGAGCTGTTTTTT; CDR3aa: CASSFGGLGELFF
v_gene: TRBV4-3; d_gene: NA; j_gene: TRBJ1-2; CDR3nt: TGCGCCAGCAGCCAAGATCGGTCGGGGGGCTACACCTTC; CDR3aa: CASSQDRSGGYTF
v_gene: TRBV7-6; d_gene: NA; j_gene: TRBJ1-3; CDR3nt: TGTGCCAGCAGTCAGGGGAGCTCTGGAAACACCATATATTTT; CDR3aa: CASSQGSSGNTIYF